This TCR beta chain derives from a study of blood T cells in healthy people across ages. CDR3 size: 13 residues. Germline V gene sequence: CDR1 MNHEY, CDR2 SVGEGT. Trimming shortened V by 6 bases and J by 1 base, and 9 bases separated the two germline ends. The study's findings and limits: Unsorted PBMCs blocked a conclusive comparison of naive and antigen-experienced cells.

To note about this clonotype: Its antigen remains unidentified.

Then a second PCR, running roughly 7 to 11 cycles, was carried out with a sample-barcoded 5' primer and a J-beta primer mix. TCRdb ran MiXCR on the 5' RACE reads and lists one entry per CDR3 protein. The sample has around 820,000 distinct CDR3 sequences, 20% to 30% seen once. In addition, the sample was reused for a study of T cells of mothers and their children. That work contributes: A few healthy Caucasian mothers gave samples, and so did their six children. Each child gave a few million TCR beta CDR3 reads (each mother, over 10 million). Thymic selection shapes TCR recombination output in related pairs, and it does so similarly in unrelated pairs.

J is TRBJ2-5 and V is TRBV6-2 or TRBV6-3; D remains unclear. The sample taken for sequencing was blood. The sequence was collected from a boy younger than 18 in good health. CDR3 region: CASSDAVQETQYF. The DNA for the CDR3 is TGTGCCAGCAGCGACGCGGTCCAAGAGACCCAGTACTTC.